This T cell receptor beta chain was obtained from a study of identical twins. V dropped 8 bases and J dropped 0 bases, with 14 bases sitting between them. The germline V gene encodes CDR1 WSHSY and CDR2 SAAADI. CDR3 length equals 15 residues. TCRdb recomputed calls from the 5' RACE reads with MiXCR, one row per CDR3 protein. The data show about 700,000 distinct CDR3 sequences, under 9% seen once. This clonotype has a handful of counts. These records were also assigned to another study, of yellow fever vaccine responses in identical twins.

The sample consisted of PBMCs. The receptor was isolated from a young woman in good health. The V call is TRBV10-2, the J call TRBJ1-3; TRBD1 might be the D (6 bases). CDR3 loop: CASGGDKSSGNTIYF. DNA for the CDR3: TGCGCCAGCGGGGGGGACAAGAGCTCTGGAAACACCATATATTTT.